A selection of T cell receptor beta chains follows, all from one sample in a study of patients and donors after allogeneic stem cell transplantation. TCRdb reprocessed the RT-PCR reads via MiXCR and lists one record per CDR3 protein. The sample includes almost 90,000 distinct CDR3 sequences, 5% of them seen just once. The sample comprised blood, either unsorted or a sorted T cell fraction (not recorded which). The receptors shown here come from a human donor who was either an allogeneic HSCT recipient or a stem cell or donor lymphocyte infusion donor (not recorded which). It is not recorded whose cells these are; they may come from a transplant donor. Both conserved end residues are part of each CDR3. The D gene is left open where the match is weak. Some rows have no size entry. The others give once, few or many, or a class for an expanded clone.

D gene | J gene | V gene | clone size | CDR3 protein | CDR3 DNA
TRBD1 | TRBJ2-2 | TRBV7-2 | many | CASSLTGTGGWLFF | TGTGCCAGCAGCTTAACCGGGACAGGGGGTTGGCTGTTTTTT
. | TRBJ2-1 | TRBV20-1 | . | CSAKDPFGDEQFF | TGCAGTGCAAAGGACCCCTTTGGTGATGAGCAGTTCTTC
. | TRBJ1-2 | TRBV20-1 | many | CSAVQAEANYGYTF | TGCAGTGCTGTCCAGGCCGAAGCTAACTATGGCTACACCTTC
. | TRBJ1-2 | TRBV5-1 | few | CASSWDTAGYTF | TGCGCCAGCAGCTGGGACACTGCTGGCTACACCTTC
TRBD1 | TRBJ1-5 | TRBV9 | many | CASSVDGTVGQPQHF | TGTGCCAGCAGCGTAGATGGGACAGTCGGTCAGCCCCAGCATTTT
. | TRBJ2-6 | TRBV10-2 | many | CASYRGSLSGANVLTF | TGCGCCAGCTATAGAGGCTCCCTCTCTGGGGCCAACGTCCTGACTTTC
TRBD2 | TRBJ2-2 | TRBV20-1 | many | CSASPGGRTGELFF | TGCAGTGCTTCCCCGGGAGGGCGTACCGGGGAGCTGTTTTTT
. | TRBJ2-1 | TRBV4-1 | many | CASSQRVERTFYNEQFF | TGCGCCAGCAGCCAGCGGGTTGAACGGACCTTCTACAATGAGCAGTTCTTC
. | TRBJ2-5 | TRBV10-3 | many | CAISGGGDQETQYF | TGTGCCATCAGTGGAGGTGGAGACCAAGAGACCCAGTACTTC
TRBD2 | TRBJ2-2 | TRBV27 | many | CASSLTSGTTGELFF | TGTGCCAGCAGTTTGACTAGCGGGACGACCGGGGAGCTGTTTTTT
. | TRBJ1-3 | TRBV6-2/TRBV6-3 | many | CASSYQGTATGNTIYF | TGTGCCAGCAGTTACCAAGGGACGGCAACTGGAAACACCATATATTTT
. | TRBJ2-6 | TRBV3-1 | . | CASSTMRGSGANVLTF | TGTGCCAGCAGCACGATGAGGGGCTCTGGGGCCAACGTCCTGACTTTC
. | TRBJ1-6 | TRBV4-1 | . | CASSQLVRAGNSPLHF | TGCGCCAGCAGCCAACTCGTCAGGGCAGGGAATTCACCCCTCCACTTT
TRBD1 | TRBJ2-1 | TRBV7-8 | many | CASSLARTGGNEQFF | TGTGCCAGCAGCTTAGCCCGGACAGGGGGCAATGAGCAGTTCTTC
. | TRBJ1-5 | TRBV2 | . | CASSDTEGSLDQPQHF | TGTGCCAGCAGTGATACGGAGGGGTCGCTTGATCAGCCCCAGCATTTT
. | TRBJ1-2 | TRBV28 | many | CASTPGFGASGYTF | TGTGCCAGCACCCCAGGGTTCGGCGCTTCTGGCTACACCTTC
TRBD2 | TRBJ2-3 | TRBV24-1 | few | CATSESGGWTDTQYF | TGTGCCACCAGTGAGTCGGGAGGGTGGACAGATACGCAGTATTTT
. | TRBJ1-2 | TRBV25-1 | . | CASSVPGVGGYTF | TGTGCCAGCAGTGTCCCCGGAGTTGGTGGCTACACCTTC
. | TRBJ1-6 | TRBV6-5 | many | CASSYLSYRTESYNSPLHF | TGTGCCAGCAGTTACTTATCCTACCGGACAGAGTCCTATAATTCACCCCTCCACTTT
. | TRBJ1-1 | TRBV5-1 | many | CASSLVIPGTEAFF | TGCGCCAGCAGCTTGGTAATCCCCGGCACTGAAGCTTTCTTT
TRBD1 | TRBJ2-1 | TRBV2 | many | CASGFRDRGWYEQFF | TGTGCCAGCGGATTCCGGGACAGGGGATGGTATGAGCAGTTCTTC
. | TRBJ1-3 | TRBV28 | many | CASSFLGAGNTIYF | TGTGCCAGCAGTTTTTTAGGGGCCGGAAACACCATATATTTT
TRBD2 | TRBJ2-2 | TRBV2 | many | CASSGSGSNTGELFF | TGTGCCAGCAGTGGGAGCGGGAGCAATACCGGGGAGCTGTTTTTT
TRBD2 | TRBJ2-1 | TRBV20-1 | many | CSARSFSGRSRNEQFF | TGCAGTGCTAGATCTTTTAGCGGGAGGTCTCGAAATGAGCAGTTCTTC
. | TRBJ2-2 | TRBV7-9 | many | CASSPDAGNTGELFF | TGTGCCAGCAGCCCCGACGCTGGGAACACCGGGGAGCTGTTTTTT
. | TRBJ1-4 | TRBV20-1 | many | CSAYGATNEKLFF | TGCAGTGCGTACGGTGCAACTAATGAAAAACTGTTTTTT
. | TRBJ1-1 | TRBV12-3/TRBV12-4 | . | CASSPTVKTEAFF | TGTGCCAGCAGCCCAACAGTGAAGACTGAAGCTTTCTTT
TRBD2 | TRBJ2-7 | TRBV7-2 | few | CASSAWERGGREQYF | TGTGCCAGCAGCGCATGGGAGCGGGGGGGGCGGGAGCAGTACTTC
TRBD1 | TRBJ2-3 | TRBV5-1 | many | CASSLAVGTGYTDTQYF | TGCGCCAGCAGCTTGGCTGTGGGGACAGGGTACACAGATACGCAGTATTTT
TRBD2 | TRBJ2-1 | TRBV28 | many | CASKPGLVYNEQFF | TGTGCCAGCAAACCGGGACTAGTCTACAATGAGCAGTTCTTC
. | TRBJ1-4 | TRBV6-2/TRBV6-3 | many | CASSYRDMGEKLFF | TGTGCCAGCAGTTACAGGGACATGGGTGAAAAACTGTTTTTT
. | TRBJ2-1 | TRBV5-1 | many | CASTLDPLSSSYNEQFF | TGCGCCAGCACCTTGGATCCCTTATCTAGCTCCTACAATGAGCAGTTCTTC
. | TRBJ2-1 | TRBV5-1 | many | CASSRSSTNNEQFF | TGCGCCAGCAGCAGGTCTTCAACCAACAATGAGCAGTTCTTC
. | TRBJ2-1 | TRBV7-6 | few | CASSSLVSNEQFF | TGTGCCAGCAGCTCCCTGGTTTCGAATGAGCAGTTCTTC
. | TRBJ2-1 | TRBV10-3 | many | CATGAGAREQFF | TGTGCCACCGGGGCGGGGGCCAGGGAGCAGTTCTTC
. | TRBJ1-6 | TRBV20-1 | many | CSAPDGHYNSPLHF | TGCAGTGCTCCCGACGGGCACTATAATTCACCCCTCCACTTT
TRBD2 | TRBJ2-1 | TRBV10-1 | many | CASSLRTSGANEQFF | TGCGCCAGCAGTCTCCGGACTAGCGGGGCTAATGAGCAGTTCTTC
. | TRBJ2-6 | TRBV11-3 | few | CASGLSGANVLTF | TGTGCTTCAGGACTCTCTGGGGCCAACGTCCTGACTTTC
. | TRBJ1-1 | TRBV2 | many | CASTATNTEAFF | TGTGCCAGCACCGCGACGAACACTGAAGCTTTCTTT
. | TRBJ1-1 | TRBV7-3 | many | CASSFWTNTEAFF | TGTGCCAGCAGCTTTTGGACCAACACTGAAGCTTTCTTT
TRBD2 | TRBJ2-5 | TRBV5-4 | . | CASSLVGRGGQETQYF | TGTGCCAGCAGCTTGGTCGGGCGGGGGGGTCAAGAGACCCAGTACTTC
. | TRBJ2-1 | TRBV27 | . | CASRSPYNEQFF | TGTGCCAGCCGTAGCCCCTACAATGAGCAGTTCTTC
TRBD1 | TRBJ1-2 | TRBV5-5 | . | CASRSGTGVNYGYTF | TGTGCCAGCAGATCAGGGACAGGGGTCAACTATGGCTACACCTTC
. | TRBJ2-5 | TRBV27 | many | CASSFAGAGETQYF | TGTGCCAGCAGTTTTGCGGGGGCGGGAGAGACCCAGTACTTC
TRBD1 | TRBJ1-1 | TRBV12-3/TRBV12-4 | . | CASSSWTGDLNTEAFF | TGTGCCAGCAGTTCCTGGACAGGGGACTTGAACACTGAAGCTTTCTTT
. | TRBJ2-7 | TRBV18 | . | CASSEGSSYEQYF | TGTGCCAGCAGCGAGGGGAGCTCCTACGAGCAGTACTTC
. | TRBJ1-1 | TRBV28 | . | CASSGGGGENTEAFF | TGTGCCAGCAGTGGAGGGGGGGGCGAGAACACTGAAGCTTTCTTT
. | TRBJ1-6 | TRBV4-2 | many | CASSQEDSPLHF | TGTGCCAGCAGCCAAGAGGATTCACCCCTCCACTTT
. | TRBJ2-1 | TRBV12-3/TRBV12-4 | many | CASSRKNEQFF | TGTGCCAGCAGTCGAAAAAATGAGCAGTTCTTC
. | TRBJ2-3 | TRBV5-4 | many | CASSQTDRADTQYF | TGTGCCAGCAGCCAAACGGACCGTGCTGATACGCAGTATTTT
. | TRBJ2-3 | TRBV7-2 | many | CASSLILRGDTQYF | TGTGCCAGCAGCCTTATTCTAAGGGGAGATACGCAGTATTTT
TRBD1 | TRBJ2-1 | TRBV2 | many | CASRPDRGRENEQFF | TGTGCCAGCAGGCCCGACAGGGGGCGCGAGAATGAGCAGTTCTTC
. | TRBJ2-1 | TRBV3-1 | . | CASSFGDGGSGEQFF | TGTGCCAGCAGCTTCGGTGATGGAGGGTCAGGTGAGCAGTTCTTC
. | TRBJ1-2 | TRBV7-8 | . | CASSLMSGGIWGYTF | TGTGCCAGCAGCTTAATGTCCGGGGGGATCTGGGGCTACACCTTC
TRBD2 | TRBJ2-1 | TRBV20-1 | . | CSARDPSGSKGEQFF | TGCAGTGCTAGAGATCCCAGCGGGAGTAAGGGGGAGCAGTTCTTC